This paragraph covers one T cell receptor beta chain sequence. The target antigen is unknown. This sample stems from a study of neoadjuvant nivolumab and ipilimumab in lung cancer. Trimming cost V 0 bases and J 3 bases, with 9 bases left between them. The germline V gene encodes CDR1 KGHSH and CDR2 LQKENI. This CDR3 contains 14 residues. Findings of the study overall: Compared with tumor-adjacent uninvolved lung, resected tumors showed greater richness and clonality. Resected-tumor TCR richness correlated positively with pretherapy blood richness. From pretherapy to surgery, tumor richness and clonality rose with dual therapy. TCR sequencing covered a small number of samples.

Assay used: immunoSEQ multiplex PCR; TCRdb lists only in-frame clones, some missing. The data contain over 45,000 clones, around nine tenths of them singletons. The sequenced sample was blood, obtained before neoadjuvant nivolumab, alone or with ipilimumab. The chain links TRBV18 to TRBJ2-7; D is ambiguous. The receptor comes from an adult with non-small cell lung cancer. Some clones in this sample may be carry-over from other donors' samples. In nucleotides, the CDR3 is TGTGCCAGCTCACCACCAACTGGGAACTACGAGCAGTACTTC. It codes for CASSPPTGNYEQYF.